This is a list of T cell receptor beta chains from one sample in a study of cytomegalovirus exposure and HLA in healthy donors. Profiled with immunoSEQ multiplex PCR; TCRdb holds only in-frame clones, not every one. This table holds about 140,000 clones, roughly 74% found once. Sequenced sample: PBMCs. Receptors were obtained from a man aged 40-50 years in good health and CMV-seronegative. The CDR3 runs from the conserved cysteine through the conserved F or W. Fields, in order: clone size, J gene, D gene, V gene, CDR3 protein, CDR3 DNA. D genes are given only for firm matches. Clone size is given for some rows only: seen once, a few or many times, or a class if the clone is expanded.

- TRBJ2-1 - TRBV4-1 CASSRTSFDPYNEQFF TGCGCCAGCAGCCGTACTAGCTTTGATCCCTACAATGAGCAGTTCTTC
- TRBJ2-7 TRBD1 TRBV13 CASSLEGVGQGASYEQYF TGTGCCAGCAGCTTAGAAGGTGTAGGGCAGGGGGCTTCCTACGAGCAGTACTTC
- TRBJ2-3 - TRBV4-2 CASSQVGQTSTDTQYF TGTGCCAGCAGCCAAGTAGGTCAGACTAGCACAGATACGCAGTATTTT
- TRBJ1-6 TRBD1 TRBV9 CASSTRPGGPPNSPLHF TGTGCCAGCAGCACTCGGCCAGGGGGCCCCCCGAATTCACCCCTCCACTTT
- TRBJ2-3 TRBD1 TRBV28 CASSPSRTGYTDTQYF TGTGCCAGCAGTCCCTCCAGGACAGGATACACAGATACGCAGTATTTT
few TRBJ2-1 TRBD2 TRBV7-6 CASSLRLAGIQSSYNEQFF TGTGCCAGCAGCTTACGCCTAGCGGGGATCCAGAGCTCCTACAATGAGCAGTTCTTC
- TRBJ1-5 TRBD1 TRBV6-6 CASTYTRDSPYHF TGTGCCAGTACCTATACTCGGGACAGCCCTTACCATTTT
once TRBJ2-5 - TRBV15 CATSRGSVTGQETQYF TGTGCCACCAGCAGAGGTTCCGTGACAGGCCAAGAGACCCAGTACTTC
- TRBJ2-6 TRBD1 TRBV7-8 CASSLVRGGANVLTF TGTGCCAGCAGCTTAGTCAGGGGGGGGGCCAACGTCCTGACTTTC
- TRBJ2-3 - TRBV13 CASSLGLTGRGTDTQYF TGTGCCAGCAGCTTAGGCCTAACAGGTCGTGGGACAGATACGCAGTATTTT
- TRBJ1-1 - TRBV5-6 CASSFRGTNTEAFF TGTGCCAGCAGCTTTAGGGGTACGAACACTGAAGCTTTCTTT
- TRBJ2-3 - TRBV11-2 CASSLEFAKQYF TGTGCCAGCAGCTTAGAATTTGCGAAGCAGTATTTT
- TRBJ2-5 - TRBV7-9 CASSLVRGWETQYF TGTGCCAGCAGCTTAGTTCGGGGATGGGAGACCCAGTACTTC
- TRBJ2-7 TRBD1 TRBV29-1 CSVEGQGAYEQYF TGCAGCGTTGAGGGACAGGGGGCCTACGAGCAGTACTTC
- TRBJ2-2 TRBD2 TRBV5-1 CASSASGMNTGELFF TGCGCCAGCAGCGCAAGCGGGATGAACACCGGGGAGCTGTTTTTT
- TRBJ2-2 TRBD2 TRBV5-1 CASSSTSGANTGELFF TGCGCCAGCAGCTCCACTAGCGGGGCTAACACCGGAGAGCTGTTTTTT
few TRBJ1-5 - TRBV4-2 CASSHTRGQPQHF TGTGCCAGCAGCCACACCAGGGGACAGCCCCAGCATTTT
- TRBJ2-2 TRBD1 TRBV28 CASSRSQGDTGELFF TGTGCCAGCAGTCGATCCCAGGGGGACACCGGGGAGCTGTTTTTT
- TRBJ1-1 TRBD1 TRBV7-9 CASSSGQGSTEAFF TGTGCCAGCAGCTCGGGACAGGGATCCACTGAAGCTTTCTTT
few TRBJ1-4 - TRBV2 CASSPMRANEKLFF TGTGCCAGCAGTCCGATGAGGGCTAATGAAAAACTGTTTTTT
once TRBJ1-1 - TRBV9 CASSVDPGLNTEAFF TGTGCCAGCAGCGTAGATCCAGGGCTAAACACTGAAGCTTTCTTT
once TRBJ1-5 - TRBV19 CASSIGGGADQPQHF TGTGCCAGTAGTATTGGCGGGGGCGCGGATCAGCCCCAGCATTTT
- TRBJ1-1 - TRBV18 CASSPMGALNTEAFF TGTGCCAGCTCCCCCATGGGGGCTCTGAACACTGAAGCTTTCTTT
- TRBJ2-5 - TRBV6-5 CASSSRGQGETQYF TGTGCCAGCAGTTCCCGCGGGCAAGGGGAGACCCAGTACTTC
- TRBJ1-2 TRBD1 TRBV6-6 CASSNGDRRNYGYTF TGTGCCAGCAGTAACGGGGACAGGAGAAACTATGGCTACACCTTC
- TRBJ1-2 - TRBV27 CASSLLGPFGNVYGYTF TGTGCCAGCAGTTTACTCGGTCCGTTCGGGAACGTCTATGGCTACACCTTC
once TRBJ2-1 - TRBV4-3 CASSPAWGPNNEQFF TGCGCCAGCAGCCCCGCCTGGGGGCCTAATAATGAGCAGTTCTTC
few TRBJ2-7 TRBD2 TRBV5-4 CASSLRSGGGEQYF TGTGCCAGCAGCTTGAGGAGCGGGGGGGGCGAGCAGTACTTC
- TRBJ1-4 - TRBV2 CASSLLGGIEKLFF TGTGCCAGCAGCCTCCTTGGAGGGATTGAAAAACTGTTTTTT
few TRBJ2-5 TRBD1 TRBV5-1 CASSFGTGTETQYF TGCGCCAGCAGCTTTGGGACAGGGACAGAGACCCAGTACTTC
- TRBJ1-5 TRBD1 TRBV18 CASSDYRGLLGNQPQHF TGTGCCAGCTCAGATTACAGGGGCCTTTTGGGCAATCAGCCCCAGCATTTT
- TRBJ2-1 TRBD2 TRBV5-1 CASSSGLAGQFF TGCGCCAGCAGCTCCGGACTAGCTGGGCAGTTCTTC
- TRBJ2-2 - TRBV6-6 CASGPHDRDTGELFF TGTGCCAGTGGCCCACACGACAGAGACACCGGGGAGCTGTTTTTT
- TRBJ1-4 - TRBV30 CAWPPSGANEKLFF TGTGCCTGGCCTCCTTCAGGGGCAAATGAAAAACTGTTTTTT
few TRBJ2-3 TRBD2 TRBV9 CASSVASGGAAGTDTQYF TGTGCCAGCAGCGTAGCCAGCGGGGGGGCCGCTGGCACAGATACGCAGTATTTT
- TRBJ1-6 - TRBV27 CASSPPGVRALHF TGTGCCAGCAGTCCTCCCGGCGTCCGGGCCCTCCACTTT
- TRBJ2-3 - TRBV6-6 CASGSTDTQYF TGTGCCAGCGGCAGCACAGATACGCAGTATTTT
- TRBJ2-7 - TRBV27 CASSFRGFYEQYF TGTGCCAGCAGTTTTAGAGGTTTCTACGAGCAGTACTTC
- TRBJ2-3 - TRBV6-6 CASSYSGPPGDTQYF TGTGCCAGCAGTTACTCGGGGCCCCCGGGAGATACGCAGTATTTT
- TRBJ2-7 TRBD1 TRBV18 CASSLFQGEPEQYF TGTGCCAGCTCACTTTTCCAGGGGGAACCCGAGCAGTACTTC
- TRBJ1-4 TRBD1 TRBV19 CASGAGGATNEKLFF TGTGCCAGCGGGGCAGGGGGTGCAACTAATGAAAAACTGTTTTTT
- TRBJ1-2 - TRBV5-1 CASSLDTGKYGYTF TGCGCCAGCAGCTTGGACACAGGGAAGTATGGCTACACCTTC
- TRBJ2-1 - TRBV4-1 CASRSPGTPGRDEQFF TGCGCCAGCAGATCGCCCGGGACACCGGGAAGGGATGAGCAGTTCTTC
- TRBJ1-1 TRBD1 TRBV9 CASSVDRTGMNTEAFF TGTGCCAGCAGCGTGGATAGGACAGGGATGAACACTGAAGCTTTCTTT
- TRBJ2-2 TRBD2 TRBV29-1 CSVEFAGGLNTGELFF TGCAGCGTTGAATTTGCGGGGGGGCTAAACACCGGGGAGCTGTTTTTT
- TRBJ2-1 TRBD2 TRBV4-1 CASSQAQRGAYNEQFF TGCGCCAGCAGCCAAGCGCAGCGGGGGGCGTACAATGAGCAGTTCTTC
- TRBJ1-2 - TRBV7-9 CSSSLVDYGYTF TGTTCCAGCAGCTTAGTCGACTATGGCTACACCTTC
- TRBJ1-6 - TRBV27 CASSLGSNSPLHF TGTGCCAGCAGTCTCGGGAGTAATTCACCCCTCCACTTT
- TRBJ2-2 TRBD1 TRBV28 CASSSGGQGTYGELFF TGTGCCAGCAGCTCCGGGGGACAGGGCACCTACGGGGAGCTGTTTTTT
- TRBJ2-1 - TRBV29-1 CSAHELAPSSYNEQFF TGCAGCGCACACGAACTAGCTCCCAGCTCCTACAATGAGCAGTTCTTC
- TRBJ1-1 - TRBV2 CASTSRGGLTEAFF TGTGCCAGTACTTCTAGGGGGGGCCTCACTGAAGCTTTCTTT